The source of this T cell receptor (beta chain) is a study of shared clonotypes between healthy human individuals. For the study at large: CD4 naive cells filled three plates per donor, CD4 memory three, CD8 naive two and CD8 memory one.

The V gene end was trimmed by 5 bases and the J gene end by 5 bases; junction bases not matched to a gene: 6. CDR1 and CDR2 from the germline V gene are KGHSH and LQKENI. The CDR3 extends over 14 amino acids. The protocol was immunoSEQ multiplex PCR, while the TCRdb copy is restricted to in-frame clones and leaves out a portion. The sample gives hundreds of thousands of clones, 74% of which show up once; roughly 1.7% is in the top ten. This chain joins TRBV18 and TRBJ1-5; 7 bases map to TRBD1. The TCR originated in a woman in her twenties or thirties in good health. Sequenced: memory CD4+ T cells sorted from blood. This sample's subset: CD45RA-negative fraction. The CDR3 reads CASSSSGTDQPQHF. CDR3 in DNA: TGTGCCAGCTCATCTTCAGGGACAGATCAGCCCCAGCATTTT.